The sample holds a few counts of the clone carrying this T cell receptor beta chain. Its matching antigen is unknown. These data come from a study of cytomegalovirus exposure and HLA in healthy donors. General observations from the study: Researchers reported in a later analysis that common viral pathogens appeared linked to several top clusters. Earlier analysis looked at TCR beta V segments, and most were productive about 87% or about 30% of the time.

Vbeta (60) and Jbeta (13) primers were used in the PCR. The repertoire was sequenced with immunoSEQ multiplex PCR; TCRdb's copy has only in-frame clones and lacks some. Here the sample spans 130,000 to 150,000 clones, just under 75% being singletons. Trimming left V 2 bases short and J 2 bases short, with 9 bases between. The CDR3 spans 14 residues. Germline CDR1 SGHNT, CDR2 YENEEA. The sequenced sample was PBMCs. This sequence joins TRBV11-3 and TRBJ2-5; perhaps TRBD2 as D (5 bases). This receptor was obtained from a woman under 30 in good health and CMV-seronegative. CDR3 nucleotide sequence: TGTGCCAGCAGCTTAAACGGGATGCAAGAGACCCAGTACTTC. Its protein is CASSLNGMQETQYF.